The 18 T cell receptor beta chains listed next were all sequenced from one sample in a study of tumor T cells in aggressive B-cell lymphoma. Profiled with immunoSEQ multiplex PCR; TCRdb holds only in-frame clones, not every one. In the table there are roughly 2,700 clones, approximately 87% of which are singletons. The sample comprised tumor tissue. The origin of the receptors is an adult with diffuse large B cell lymphoma.

This chain uses TRBV25-1 with TRBJ1-1; 7 bases are a match to TRBD1. Germline CDR1 MGHDK, CDR2 SYGVNS. The J segment lost 4 bases and the V segment lost 4 bases, leaving 6 bases of the junction unmatched. The CDR3 is 14 residues long. Here the CDR3 DNA reads TGTGCCAGCAGTGGGAGAGGGGGCGGCACTGAAGCTTTCTTT. It encodes CASSGRGGGTEAFF.

CDR3 in DNA: TGCGCCAGCAGCCAAGAACCCCCCACGGCGGCAGCGGGAAGGAATACGCAGTATTTT. It encodes CASSQEPPTAAAGRNTQYF. V is TRBV4-1 and J is TRBJ2-3, with 7 bases aligning to TRBD2. J was trimmed by 7 bases and V by 0 bases; bases with no gene match: 19. CDR1 MGHRA and CDR2 YSYEKL come from the germline V gene. The CDR3 has 19 residues.

J is TRBJ2-3 and V is TRBV9; 9 bases line up with TRBD2. With V trimmed by 0 bases and J by 1 base, 6 bases remained unmatched. The length of the CDR3 is 17 residues. Germline V lookup: CDR1 SGDLS, CDR2 YYNGEE. This CDR3 reads CASSVVLAGAGTDTQYF. The CDR3 bases are TGTGCCAGCAGCGTAGTCTTAGCGGGGGCTGGCACAGATACGCAGTATTTT.

The chain carries TRBV5-1 and TRBJ1-2, with 9 bases identical to TRBD1. This CDR3 has 13 residues. The J segment lost 7 bases and the V segment lost 4 bases, leaving 5 bases of the junction unmatched. CDR1 SGHRS and CDR2 YFSETQ come from the germline V gene. CDR3 DNA sequence: TGCGCCAGCAGCCCAGGGACAGGGTTTGGCTACACCTTC. Protein product: CASSPGTGFGYTF.

This sequence joins TRBV11-2 and TRBJ2-5; D is uncertain. TRBJ2-7 explains the end of the DNA better; the J call may be wrong. This CDR3 has 10 residues. Germline assignment: CDR1 SGHAT and CDR2 FQNNGV. CDR3 nucleotides: TGTGCCAGCAGCACCTACGAGCAGTACTTC. Translated: CASSTYEQYF.

This clone was seen more than once but under ten times. The chain links TRBV19 to TRBJ1-5; D is unresolved. The CDR3 loop spans 18 amino acids. Per the germline V gene, CDR1 is LNHDA and CDR2 is SQIVND (reference sequence). The germline V and J ends were trimmed by 3 bases and 7 bases, with 25 bases remaining between them. The CDR3 loop reads CASSISGYLEGTLQPQHF. In DNA, the CDR3 is TGTGCCAGTAGTATTTCCGGATATTTAGAGGGTACCTTACAGCCCCAGCATTTT. Looking up the rest from reference TRBV19 and TRBJ1-5 gives the full variable domain: DGGITQSPKYLFRKEGQNVTLSCEQNLNHDAMYWYRQDPGQGLRLIYYSQIVNDFQKGDIAEGYSVSREKKESFPLTVTSAQKNPTAFYLCASSISGYLEGTLQPQHFGDGTRLSIL.

The chain employs TRBV13 and TRBJ2-5; 7 bases align to TRBD2. The V and J ends lost 4 bases and 13 bases, in that order; junction bases with no gene match: 21. In germline, CDR1 is PRHDT, CDR2 FYEKMQ (reference sequence). This CDR3 has 16 amino acids. The chain's CDR3 is CASSSGLVDSITRVYF. The CDR3 DNA follows: TGTGCCAGCAGCTCCGGACTAGTCGACTCCATTACGAGGGTGTACTTC. The full variable domain, rest sourced from reference TRBV13 and TRBJ2-5, is AAGVIQSPRHLIKEKRETATLKCYPIPRHDTVYWYQQGPGQDPQFLISFYEKMQSDKGSIPDRFSAQQFSDYHSELNMSSLELGDSALYFCASSSGLVDSITRVYFGPGTRLLVL.

The rearrangement joins TRBV6-5 to TRBJ1-2; D unresolved. Germline V gene lookup returns CDR1 MNHEY and CDR2 SVGAGI. This CDR3 comprises 14 residues. V gave up 0 bases and J gave up 6 bases, with 11 bases separating them. DNA of the CDR3: TGTGCCAGCAGTTACTCGGTCGGGATGGATGGCTACACCTTC. This gives the protein CASSYSVGMDGYTF.

The chain uses TRBV15 and TRBJ2-3; 10 bases agree with TRBD1. CDR3 length equals 16 residues. Germline V gene sequence: CDR1 LNHNV, CDR2 YYDKDF (reference sequence). The trim removed 3 bases at V and 5 bases at J, leaving 8 bases unmatched. CDR3 sequence: CATSSIGTGDIDTQYF. CDR3 nucleotides: TGTGCCACCAGCAGTATAGGGACAGGGGACATAGATACGCAGTATTTT.

The rearrangement joins TRBV4-1 to TRBJ1-1; no clear D. This CDR3 has 13 residues. Germline V gives CDR1 MGHRA, CDR2 YSYEKL. The ends were cut back, 0 bases at V and 2 bases at J, with 4 bases in the middle. The CDR3 region is CASSQDGNTEAFF. CDR3 coding DNA: TGCGCCAGCAGCCAAGACGGTAACACTGAAGCTTTCTTT.

This rearrangement joins TRBV7-9 to TRBJ1-1, with TRBD1 matching over 9 bases. CDR3 size: 17 residues. Trimming took 1 base from V and 7 from J; bases not matched to a gene: 13. Germline values: CDR1 SEHNR, CDR2 FQNEAQ (reference sequence). This chain's CDR3 is CASSLEWPDRGDIEAFF. CDR3 DNA sequence: TGTGCCAGCAGCTTAGAGTGGCCGGACAGGGGCGATATTGAAGCTTTCTTT. The whole variable domain, remainder taken from reference TRBV7-9 and TRBJ1-1, is DTGVSQNPRHKITKRGQNVTFRCDPISEHNRLYWYRQTLGQGPEFLTYFQNEAQLEKSRLLSDRFSAERPKGSFSTLEIQRTEQGDSAMYLCASSLEWPDRGDIEAFFGQGTRLTVV.

The CDR3: CASSSLSSPSTDTQYF. As DNA, the CDR3 is TGTGCCAGCAGCTCTTTGTCGTCCCCTAGCACAGATACGCAGTATTTT. The chain couples TRBV11-2 to TRBJ2-3; D unresolved. The CDR3 consists of 16 residues. The germline CDR1 and CDR2 sequences are SGHAT and FQNNGV. Trimming shortened V by 4 bases and J by 0 bases, and 14 bases separated the two germline ends.

The chain recombines TRBV29-1 with TRBJ2-7; TRBD1 aligns across 9 bases. Unmatched junction bases numbered 9, after V lost 6 bases and J lost 3 bases. The CDR3 has 14 residues. Looked up from germline, CDR1 is SQVTM and CDR2 is ANQGSEA. The CDR3 loop reads CSVGTGLTHYEQYF. CDR3 in DNA: TGCAGCGTCGGGACAGGGTTAACCCACTACGAGCAGTACTTC.

This chain links TRBV7-2 with TRBJ1-5; no definite D call. The CDR3 covers 14 residues. Germline loops: CDR1 SGHTA, CDR2 FQGNSA. V dropped 1 base and J dropped 5 bases, with 9 bases sitting between them. CDR3 in DNA: TGTGCCAGCAGCTTAGTGAGGGCTGATCAGCCCCAGCATTTT. Protein sequence: CASSLVRADQPQHF. Full variable domain (outside the CDR3, taken from reference TRBV7-2 and TRBJ1-5): GAGVSQSPSNKVTEKGKDVELRCDPISGHTALYWYRQSLGQGLEFLIYFQGNSAPDKSGLPSDRFSAERTGGSVSTLTIQRTQQEDSAVYLCASSLVRADQPQHFGDGTRLSIL.

The chain employs TRBV4-1 and TRBJ2-1; D gene uncertain. Germline lookup yields CDR1 MGHRA and CDR2 YSYEKL. The CDR3 spans 12 residues. The V and J ends lost 3 bases and 5 bases respectively, with 5 bases between them. The CDR3 region has the DNA TGCGCCAGCAGCCACGGTAACAATGAGCAGTTCTTC. This encodes CASSHGNNEQFF.

This chain joins TRBV5-8 and TRBJ2-2; 7 bases align to TRBD2. This CDR3 comprises 16 residues. V dropped 2 bases and J dropped 0; count of bases not matched to a gene: 4. Germline V lookup: CDR1 SGHTS, CDR2 YDEGEE. The CDR3 loop is CASSLSAGTNTGELFF. CDR3 coding DNA: TGTGCCAGCAGCTTATCAGCGGGAACGAACACCGGGGAGCTGTTTTTT.

The rearrangement joins TRBV4-3 to TRBJ1-2, with D possibly being TRBD1 (5 bases). CDR1 is LGHNA, CDR2 YSLEER, per germline. The CDR3 runs 15 residues. The ends were cut back, 0 bases at V and 6 bases at J, with 14 bases in the middle. CDR3 residues: CASSQDRVIGDGYTF. DNA for the CDR3: TGCGCCAGCAGCCAAGACAGGGTTATAGGTGATGGCTACACCTTC.

The V gene is TRBV9, the J gene TRBJ2-1; 10 nucleotides line up with TRBD2. Germline loops: CDR1 SGDLS, CDR2 YYNGEE. V lost 0 bases to trimming and J lost 9 bases; unmatched junction nucleotides: 9. CDR3 length: 16 amino acids. DNA for the CDR3: TGTGCCAGCAGCGTAGACCCAGCGGGGGGGCGTGGTGAGCAGTTCTTC. Translating it yields CASSVDPAGGRGEQFF.